One and the same sample provided the 21 T cell receptor beta chains below, sequenced in a study of T cells in Graves' hyperthyroidism and ophthalmopathy. What was amplified from RNA transcripts were TCR beta CDR3 regions. TCR CDR3 regions were first amplified by RT-PCR with HTBI primers. TCRdb reprocessed the multiplex PCR reads with MiXCR, giving one entry per CDR3 protein. The sample records about 350,000 distinct CDR3 sequences, around 18% being singletons. Specimen: blood. Source of these receptors: a woman between 40 and 50 years old with Graves' ophthalmopathy.

This clonotype was detected many times. The chain combines TRBV6-4 with TRBJ1-3, with D maybe TRBD1 (6 bases). The CDR3 consists of 18 residues. V was pared by 5 bases and J by 0 bases, with 20 bases between. The germline V gene encodes CDR1 MRHNA and CDR2 SNTAGT. CDR3 in amino acids: CASSRYHLQGTSGNTIYF. CDR3 DNA sequence: TGTGCCAGCAGTCGCTACCACTTACAGGGAACCTCTGGAAACACCATATATTTT.

In regard to this clonotype: A much larger clonotype is one base distant, so this may be a read error. V and J are TRBV24-1 and TRBJ2-7; unclear D gene. The CDR3 consists of 12 residues. The germline CDR1 and CDR2 sequences are KGHDR and SFDVKD. With 9 bases removed from V and 6 bases from J, the gap between germline ends came to 14 bases. CDR3 bases: TGTGCCACCTACGTCTGGGTTTGCGAGCAGTACTTC. This encodes CATYVWVCEQYF.

This clonotype was observed many times. The V and J genes are TRBV29-1 and TRBJ1-2; D gene unclear. Germline CDR1 is SQVTM and CDR2 is ANQGSEA. This CDR3 is 13 amino acids long. V lost 6 bases and J 4 bases, leaving 15 bases between the germline ends. CDR3 residues: CSVVGRQFYGYTF. The DNA for the CDR3 is TGCAGCGTGGTAGGACGGCAATTCTATGGCTACACCTTC. Drawing the rest from reference TRBV29-1 and TRBJ1-2, the complete variable domain is SAVISQKPSRDICQRGTSLTIQCQVDSQVTMMFWYRQQPGQSLTLIATANQGSEATYESGFVIDKFPISRPNLTFSTLTVSNMSPEDSSIYLCSVVGRQFYGYTFGSGTRLTVV.

At least ten counts were recorded for this clonotype. The chain links TRBV7-2 to TRBJ1-6; maybe TRBD1 (6 bases). Trimming pared 1 base from V and 9 bases from J, leaving 16 bases between. Germline V gene sequence: CDR1 SGHTA, CDR2 FQGNSA. This CDR3 comprises 16 residues. The CDR3 coding sequence is TGTGCCAGCAGCTTAGACCCTACAGGGCCAGGTTCACCCCTCCACTTT. Translated, it gives CASSLDPTGPGSPLHF.

This clonotype was counted at least ten times. The rearrangement uses TRBV6-5 and TRBJ2-5, with D uncertain. V was shortened by 11 bases and J by 6 bases, with 19 bases between the two germline ends. Per the germline V gene, CDR1 is MNHEY and CDR2 is SVGAGI. This CDR3 contains 13 residues. This chain's CDR3 is CAASAGGVKTQYF. CDR3 DNA: TGTGCCGCCTCCGCCGGTGGGGTGAAGACCCAGTACTTC.

The sample holds many counts of this clonotype. The chain is built from TRBV12-3 or TRBV12-4 and TRBJ1-6; no clear D. This CDR3 has 14 amino acids. The V end was cut by 5 bases, the J end by 7 bases, with 12 bases between. The CDR3 sequence: CASSPPTGNSPLHF. The DNA of the CDR3 is TGTGCCAGCAGTCCTCCGACGGGAAATTCACCCCTCCACTTT.

This clonotype was counted at least ten times. This sequence joins TRBV6-2 or TRBV6-3 and TRBJ2-5; D unresolved. The CDR3 has 13 amino acids. The germline gives CDR1 MNHEY, CDR2 SVGEGT. V was trimmed by 3 bases and J by 5 bases, leaving 10 bases between them. Here the CDR3 reads CASSYGRKETQYF. The CDR3 DNA follows: TGTGCCAGCAGTTATGGGCGGAAGGAGACCCAGTACTTC.

This clonotype showed up many times. Germline is not matched at one junction end, which may reflect a read error. The chain couples TRBV11-1 to TRBJ2-7, with TRBD2 identical over 10 bases. Germline V CDR1 and CDR2: SGHAT, FQDESV (reference sequence). The CDR3 length is 14 residues. Here the CDR3 DNA reads TGTGCCAGCAGCCTAGCGGGAGAGGTTATCGAGCAGTACTTC. Translated, it gives CASSLAGEVIEQYF.

This clonotype was observed a handful of times. An end of the junction does not agree with germline; a read error may underlie this. The chain carries TRBV12-3 or TRBV12-4 and TRBJ2-7, with D possibly TRBD2 on 5 matching bases. This CDR3 region has 15 residues. The CDR3 spells CACSAGLAALGEQYF. In DNA, the CDR3 is TGTGCCTGCAGTGCCGGGCTAGCCGCCCTTGGGGAGCAGTACTTC.

This clonotype was recorded at least ten times. V gene TRBV29-1 combines with J gene TRBJ1-2, with D unclear. Per germline, CDR1 SQVTM and CDR2 ANQGSEA. The CDR3 runs to 14 residues. V lost 4 bases, J lost 1 base, and 13 bases lay in between. The CDR3 is CSVGPVGINYGYTF. The CDR3 DNA reads as TGCAGCGTTGGCCCCGTGGGGATTAACTATGGCTACACCTTC. The complete variable domain, with remaining parts taken from reference TRBV29-1 and TRBJ1-2, reads SAVISQKPSRDICQRGTSLTIQCQVDSQVTMMFWYRQQPGQSLTLIATANQGSEATYESGFVIDKFPISRPNLTFSTLTVSNMSPEDSSIYLCSVGPVGINYGYTFGSGTRLTVV.

This clonotype was seen many times. This chain links TRBV6-2 or TRBV6-3 with TRBJ2-7; the D gene is possibly TRBD2 (6 bases). Germline V gene data show CDR1 as MNHEY and CDR2 as SVGEGT. Trimming left V 0 bases short and J 4 bases short, with 13 bases between. The CDR3 length is 15 residues. The CDR3 DNA follows: TGTGCCAGCAGTTACTCCCCGGAGGAGGGTTACGAGCAGTACTTC. It yields the protein CASSYSPEEGYEQYF.

The rearrangement links TRBV27 to TRBJ1-2; D is unresolved. V was pared by 6 bases and J by 8 bases, with 16 bases between. Germline CDR1 is MNHEY and CDR2 is SMNVEV (reference sequence). CDR3 length equals 13 residues. CDR3 bases: TGTGCCAGCAGCGTAGGAGGAGATGGGGGCTACACCTTC. Its translation is CASSVGGDGGYTF.

This clonotype was seen ten or more times. The chain links TRBV28 to TRBJ1-1; D is unclear. Trimming shortened V by 5 bases and J by 6 bases, and 16 bases separated the two germline ends. The length of the CDR3 is 14 residues. CDR1 is MDHEN, CDR2 SYDVKM, per germline. CDR3 amino acids: CASSPPVVPAEAFF. In nucleotides, the CDR3 is TGTGCCAGCAGTCCCCCAGTGGTTCCCGCTGAAGCTTTCTTT.

The chain recombines TRBV20-1 with TRBJ2-7; TRBD1 matches at 8 bases. The CDR3 runs to 14 residues. CDR1 is DFQATT and CDR2 is SNEGSKA in the germline V gene (reference sequence). V was pared by 4 bases and J by 0 bases, with 5 bases of the junction left unmatched. The CDR3 sequence: CSAISGGFSYEQYF. CDR3 coding DNA: TGCAGTGCTATCTCAGGGGGCTTCTCCTACGAGCAGTACTTC.

This clonotype was recorded at least ten times. The chain carries TRBV6-2 or TRBV6-3 and TRBJ1-6; weak D call: TRBD1 (5 bases). Germline-derived CDR1 and CDR2 are MNHEY and SVGEGT. This CDR3 comprises 13 residues. Trimming removed 2 bases at V and 8 bases at J, with 7 bases between. This CDR3 reads CASSYGGDSPLHF. The CDR3 DNA reads TGTGCCAGCAGTTACGGGGGAGATTCACCCCTCCACTTT.

This clonotype has ten or more counts. The chain uses TRBV14 and TRBJ2-7; TRBD1 might be the D (6 bases). Germline CDR1 and CDR2: SGHDN and FVKESK. The germline V and J ends were trimmed by 8 bases and 4 bases, with 18 bases remaining between them. The CDR3 is 14 amino acids. The CDR3 DNA is TGTGCCAGCGCCCCGACCACAGGGTTATACGAGCAGTACTTC. It translates to CASAPTTGLYEQYF.

This clonotype occurred many times. One end of the junction does not line up with germline, which may come from a read error. The chain carries TRBV24-1 and TRBJ1-2; TRBD1 aligns across 7 bases. This CDR3 has 14 residues. The germline CDR1 and CDR2 sequences are KGHDR and SFDVKD. This CDR3 is CATSDPTGSYGYAF. The CDR3 nucleotides are TGTGCCACCAGTGATCCGACAGGGTCCTATGGCTACGCCTTC.

This clonotype was detected ten times or more. The rearrangement joins TRBV4-1 to TRBJ2-6, with D hard to call. Germline lookup yields CDR1 MGHRA and CDR2 YSYEKL. There are 17 residues in the CDR3. The V and J ends lost 4 bases and 0 bases respectively, with 13 bases between them. The CDR3 region has the DNA TGCGCCAGCAGCCTAACGACGAGGCCCTCTGGGGCCAACGTCCTGACTTTC. It specifies CASSLTTRPSGANVLTF.

The sample holds a few counts of this clonotype. V usage is TRBV28 and J usage is TRBJ1-1; D perhaps matches TRBD1 (5 bases). There are 14 residues in the CDR3. The germline CDR1 and CDR2 sequences are MDHEN and SYDVKM. Trimming cost V 8 bases and J 2 bases, with 15 bases left between them. The chain's CDR3 is CASRVGGSNTEAFF. DNA for the CDR3: TGTGCCAGCCGGGTGGGGGGATCCAACACTGAAGCTTTCTTT.

This clonotype appeared many times. The chain employs TRBV30 and TRBJ1-5; 8 bases match TRBD1. Germline-derived CDR1 and CDR2 are GTSNPN and SVGIG (reference sequence). Trimming took 4 bases from V and 1 from J; bases not matched to a gene: 9. This CDR3 has 16 amino acids. CDR3 coding DNA: TGTGCCTGGACTCGACAGGGGTCGGGAAGCAATCAGCCCCAGCATTTT. As protein: CAWTRQGSGSNQPQHF. Supplemented by reference TRBV30 and TRBJ1-5, the full variable domain reads SQTIHQWPATLVQPVGSPLSLECTVEGTSNPNLYWYRQAAGRGLQLLFYSVGIGQISSEVPQNLSASRPQDRQFILSSKKLLLSDSGFYLCAWTRQGSGSNQPQHFGDGTRLSIL.

The rearrangement joins TRBV11-2 to TRBJ2-7; maybe TRBD1 (6 bases). CDR1 SGHAT and CDR2 FQNNGV come from the germline V gene. CDR3 length: 16 amino acids. V lost 5 bases, J lost 0 bases, and 17 bases lay in between. CDR3 loop: CASSGYRDGLSYEQYF. The CDR3, as DNA: TGTGCCAGCAGCGGTTACAGGGATGGGCTCTCCTACGAGCAGTACTTC.